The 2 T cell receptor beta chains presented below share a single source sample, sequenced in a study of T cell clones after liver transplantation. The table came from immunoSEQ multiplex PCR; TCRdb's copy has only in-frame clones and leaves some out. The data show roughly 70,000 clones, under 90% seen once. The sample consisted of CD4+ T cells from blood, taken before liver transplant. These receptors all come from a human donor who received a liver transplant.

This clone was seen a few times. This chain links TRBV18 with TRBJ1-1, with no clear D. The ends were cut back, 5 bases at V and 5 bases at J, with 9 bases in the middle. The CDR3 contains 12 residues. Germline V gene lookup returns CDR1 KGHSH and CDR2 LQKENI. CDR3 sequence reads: CASSSDRTEAFF. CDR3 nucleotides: TGTGCCAGCTCATCGGATAGGACTGAAGCTTTCTTT.

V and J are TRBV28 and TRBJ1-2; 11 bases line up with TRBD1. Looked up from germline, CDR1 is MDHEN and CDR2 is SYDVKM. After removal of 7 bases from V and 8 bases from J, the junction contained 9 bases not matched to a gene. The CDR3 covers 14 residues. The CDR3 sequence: CASTRDRGGIGYTF. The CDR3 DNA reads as TGTGCCAGCACCCGGGACAGGGGGGGGATAGGCTACACCTTC.